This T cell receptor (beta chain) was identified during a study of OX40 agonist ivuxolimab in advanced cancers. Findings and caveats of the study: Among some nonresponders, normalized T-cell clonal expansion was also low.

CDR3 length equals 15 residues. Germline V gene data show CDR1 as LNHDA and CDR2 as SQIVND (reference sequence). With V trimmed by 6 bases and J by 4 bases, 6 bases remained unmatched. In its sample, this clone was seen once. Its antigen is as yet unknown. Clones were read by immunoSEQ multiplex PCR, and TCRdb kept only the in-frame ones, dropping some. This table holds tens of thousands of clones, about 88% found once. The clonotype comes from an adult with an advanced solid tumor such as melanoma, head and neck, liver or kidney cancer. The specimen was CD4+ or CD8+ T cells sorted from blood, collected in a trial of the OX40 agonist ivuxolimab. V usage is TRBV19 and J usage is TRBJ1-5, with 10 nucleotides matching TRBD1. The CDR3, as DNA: TGTGCCAGTAGACCTGGACAGGGGGGAAATCAGCCCCAGCATTTT. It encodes CASRPGQGGNQPQHF.